The next 20 T cell receptor beta chains were all read from a single sample in a study of T cells in Graves' hyperthyroidism and ophthalmopathy. TCR beta CDR3 regions were amplified from RNA. The HTBI primer set served for first-round RT-PCR of the TCR CDR3. One entry per CDR3 protein results from TCRdb running MiXCR on the multiplex PCR reads. The table has some 600,000 distinct CDR3 sequences, around 46% seen once; the top ten hold 8.2%. Sequencing was performed on peripheral blood or thyroid tissue (not recorded which). The source of these receptors is a woman aged 18-35 years with Graves' hyperthyroidism.

This clonotype was recorded at least ten times. This rearrangement joins TRBV2 to TRBJ2-2; D unresolved. With 4 bases removed from V and 1 base from J, the gap between germline ends came to 10 bases. The CDR3 totals 15 residues. The germline gives CDR1 SNHLY, CDR2 FYNNEI. CDR3 DNA sequence: TGTGCCAGCAGTGGGACGGTGATGAACACCGGGGAGCTGTTTTTT. Amino acid sequence: CASSGTVMNTGELFF.

In its sample, this clonotype was seen many times. The chain employs TRBV15 and TRBJ1-2; 7 nucleotides agree with TRBD1. The length of the CDR3 is 15 residues. Per germline, CDR1 LNHNV and CDR2 YYDKDF (reference sequence). The V segment lost 0 bases and the J segment 8 bases; nucleotides outside the gene matches: 9. The CDR3 sequence: CATSRDSPGGKGYTF. The CDR3 bases are TGTGCCACCAGCAGAGACTCGCCAGGGGGTAAGGGCTACACCTTC.

In this sample, this clonotype turned up a few times. The chain couples TRBV10-3 to TRBJ1-6; TRBD1 aligns across 8 bases. This CDR3 is 14 amino acids long. Germline assignment: CDR1 ENHRY and CDR2 SYGVKD. Germline trimming cut 3 bases from V and 6 bases from J; bases unmatched to any gene: 1. The CDR3 reads CAISDGQGNSPLHF. The CDR3 DNA reads TGTGCCATCAGTGACGGACAGGGTAATTCACCCCTCCACTTT.

This clonotype turned up a few times. The chain recombines TRBV29-1 with TRBJ2-7; TRBD1 is a possible D gene (6 bases). This CDR3 is 14 amino acids long. Trimming removed 5 bases from V and 0 bases from J, with 14 bases in between. Germline lookup yields CDR1 SQVTM and CDR2 ANQGSEA. The CDR3 sequence is CSVQDSPFSYEQYF. As DNA, the CDR3 is TGCAGCGTTCAGGACAGCCCGTTCTCCTACGAGCAGTACTTC.

The rearrangement uses TRBV5-1 and TRBJ2-7, with D hard to call. The CDR3 loop spans 13 amino acids. CDR1 is SGHRS, CDR2 YFSETQ, per germline. Between the trimmed V and J ends, which lost 5 bases and 2 bases, there was a span of 11 bases. This chain's CDR3 is CASSIPSTYEQYF. CDR3 DNA: TGCGCCAGCAGTATCCCGTCCACCTACGAGCAGTACTTC. The whole variable domain, filled in from reference TRBV5-1 and TRBJ2-7, reads KAGVTQTPRYLIKTRGQQVTLSCSPISGHRSVSWYQQTPGQGLQFLFEYFSETQRNKGNFPGRFSGRQFSNSRSEMNVSTLELGDSALYLCASSIPSTYEQYFGPGTRLTVT.

This clonotype was observed at least ten times. This chain joins TRBV19 and TRBJ1-2; 7 bases are shared with TRBD1. Per germline, CDR1 LNHDA and CDR2 SQIVND (reference sequence). This CDR3 is built from 14 residues. J was trimmed by 8 bases and V by 4 bases; bases with no gene match: 10. This CDR3 is CASSSSDRVGGYTF. The CDR3 DNA sequence: TGTGCCAGTAGTAGCAGCGACAGGGTAGGAGGCTACACCTTC.

The chain employs TRBV20-1 and TRBJ2-7, with D tentatively TRBD1 or TRBD2 (6 bases each). The CDR3 has 15 residues. Trimming removed 4 bases at V and 3 bases at J, with 19 bases between. The germline gives CDR1 DFQATT, CDR2 SNEGSKA (reference sequence). Written as DNA, the CDR3 is TGCAGTGCTACCGAGGCAAGCGGAGGGGGCTACGAGCAGTACTTC. Residues: CSATEASGGGYEQYF.

In this sample, this clonotype turned up a few times. The rearrangement uses TRBV20-1 and TRBJ1-5; D gene unclear. V lost 6 bases, J lost 7 bases, and 19 bases lay in between. The CDR3 length is 14 residues. From germline, CDR1 is DFQATT and CDR2 SNEGSKA (reference sequence). DNA of the CDR3: TGCAGTGCCAGGTCGGGAGCGACAACGCAGCCCCAGCATTTT. Its protein product is CSARSGATTQPQHF.

Turning to this clonotype: One end of the junction fails to match germline, which may point to a read error. This chain joins TRBV20-1 and TRBJ2-5; 7 nucleotides align to TRBD1. This CDR3 is built from 14 residues. Germline V gene data show CDR1 as DFQATT and CDR2 as SNEGSKA (reference sequence). The CDR3 sequence is CSAGEGTAQETQYF. In DNA form, the CDR3 reads TGCAGTGCTGGAGAGGGGACAGCCCAAGAGACCCAGTACTTC.

In DNA, the CDR3 is TGTGCCAGCAGCTCCCTCGGACTAGAAAACAATGAGCAGTTCTTC. Translated, it gives CASSSLGLENNEQFF. The genes are TRBV7-9 and TRBJ2-7; 7 nucleotides line up with TRBD2. The J call is uncertain, as TRBJ2-1 better fits the DNA end. This CDR3 spans 15 amino acids. Germline CDR1 is SEHNR and CDR2 is FQNEAQ (reference sequence).

This clonotype was counted a few times. The rearrangement uses TRBV10-3 and TRBJ2-6; maybe TRBD1 (5 bases). CDR3 length equals 18 residues. CDR1 and CDR2 (germline): ENHRY, SYGVKD. Trimming pared 10 bases from V and 0 bases from J, leaving 22 bases between. For the CDR3, the DNA is TGTGCCAGCTCACCAAAGACTCAGGGATCCTCTGGGGCCAACGTCCTGACTTTC. It codes for CASSPKTQGSSGANVLTF.

There are a few counts of this clonotype. The rearrangement links TRBV7-9 to TRBJ2-2; 8 nucleotides line up with TRBD1. V dropped 5 bases and J dropped 4; count of bases not matched to a gene: 9. Germline-derived CDR1 and CDR2 are SEHNR and FQNEAQ (reference sequence). The CDR3 runs to 16 residues. CDR3 residues: CASSPWTGSGTGELFF. The CDR3 DNA sequence: TGTGCCAGCAGCCCTTGGACAGGGAGCGGCACCGGGGAGCTGTTTTTT.

The table lists this clonotype with a few counts. This chain joins TRBV9 and TRBJ2-5, with a possible D match to TRBD2 (5 bases). Trimming shortened V by 0 bases and J by 5 bases, and 14 bases separated the two germline ends. The CDR3 is 15 residues long. Per the germline V gene, CDR1 is SGDLS and CDR2 is YYNGEE. The CDR3 nucleotides are TGTGCCAGCAGCGTAGCCCCTAGCAGCCGGGAGACCCAGTACTTC. Translation: CASSVAPSSRETQYF.

This clonotype came up a few times. V gene TRBV7-9 combines with J gene TRBJ1-4; possible D gene TRBD1, 5 bases. This CDR3 spans 15 amino acids. Germline lookup yields CDR1 SEHNR and CDR2 FQNEAQ (reference sequence). Trimming left V 1 base short and J 2 bases short, with 8 bases between. DNA for the CDR3: TGTGCCAGCAGCTTAGAGCGGGGGACTAATGAAAAACTGTTTTTT. This translates into CASSLERGTNEKLFF.

V usage is TRBV2 and J usage is TRBJ1-1; 9 bases map to TRBD1. The CDR3 is made up of 13 amino acids. CDR1 and CDR2 from the germline V gene are SNHLY and FYNNEI. V was clipped by 5 bases and J by 9 bases; unmatched bases: 7. CDR3 DNA: TGTGCCAGCAGTTCCGGGACAGGGTTTAAAGCTTTCTTT. Amino acid sequence: CASSSGTGFKAFF.

Remarks on this clonotype: This may arise from a read error, as a much more abundant clone is one base away. The gene calls are TRBV15 and TRBJ2-7, with D possibly TRBD2 on 5 matching bases. The CDR3 totals 13 residues. The germline CDR1 and CDR2 sequences are LNHNV and YYDKDF (reference sequence). Trimming removed 8 bases at V and 0 bases at J, with 11 bases between. The CDR3 DNA reads TGTGCCACCCAAACGGGGTGCTCCTACGAGCAGTACTTC. This codes for CATQTGCSYEQYF.

This clonotype was detected many times. J is TRBJ2-5 and V is TRBV20-1; 7 bases map to TRBD1. In germline, CDR1 is DFQATT, CDR2 SNEGSKA (reference sequence). The V and J ends lost 5 bases and 5 bases, in that order; junction bases with no gene match: 8. This CDR3 region has 13 residues. The CDR3 sequence: CSAGTGEWETQYF. In nucleotides, the CDR3 is TGCAGTGCTGGAACAGGGGAATGGGAGACCCAGTACTTC.

This clonotype turned up a few times. The chain combines TRBV9 with TRBJ2-7; D gene uncertain. The length of the CDR3 is 9 residues. With 10 bases removed from V and 2 bases from J, the gap between germline ends came to 4 bases. The V gene's germline CDR1 is SGDLS and CDR2 YYNGEE. The CDR3 DNA sequence: TGTGCCGGACCCTACGAGCAGTACTTC. The encoded protein is CAGPYEQYF. Together with reference TRBV9 and TRBJ2-7, the CDR3 gives the full variable domain: DSGVTQTPKHLITATGQRVTLRCSPRSGDLSVYWYQQSLDQGLQFLIQYYNGEERAKGNILERFSAQQFPDLHSELNLSSLELGDSALYFCAGPYEQYFGPGTRLTVT.

The chain employs TRBV6-6 and TRBJ2-7; perhaps TRBD2 as D (6 bases). The CDR3 runs 12 residues. Germline-derived CDR1 and CDR2 are MNHNY and SVGAGI (reference sequence). V shed 4 bases and J shed 4 bases, with 8 bases lying between them. The CDR3 loop reads CASSWDWYEQYF. The CDR3 DNA reads as TGTGCCAGCAGTTGGGACTGGTACGAGCAGTACTTC.

This clonotype was detected only once. CDR3 in amino acids: CAISLGAGGNNSPLHF. CDR3 in DNA: TGTGCCATCAGTTTGGGGGCAGGGGGGAATAATTCACCCCTCCACTTT. The chain carries TRBV10-3 and TRBJ1-6; 7 positions agree with TRBD1. The CDR3 has 16 residues. Germline values: CDR1 ENHRY, CDR2 SYGVKD. The trim removed 5 bases at V and 5 bases at J, leaving 9 bases unmatched.